This TCR beta chain appears in the sequencing data of a study of metastatic and nonmetastatic thyroid tumors. All patients were untreated before thyroid surgery. MiXCR re-clonotyped the PCR reads for TCRdb. The repertoire holds around 20,000 clones, with roughly 20% as singletons. This clone was recorded a few times. Trimming pared 5 bases from V and 0 bases from J, leaving 8 bases between. The CDR3 is made up of 14 amino acids. CDR1 SGHAT and CDR2 FQNNGV come from the germline V gene. The sequenced sample consisted of adjacent normal tissue. The chain joins TRBV11-2 to TRBJ1-3; D remains unclear. The clonotype comes from a female donor with papillary thyroid cancer or a benign thyroid nodule (not recorded which). Some clones in this sample may be carry-over from other donors' samples. The CDR3 coding sequence is TGTGCCAGCAGCCCCGACGGCTCTGGAAACACCATATATTTT. This sequence encodes CASSPDGSGNTIYF.